A selection of T cell receptor beta chains follows, all from one sample in a study of regulatory T cells in long-lasting Graves disease. One entry per CDR3 protein, called by TCRdb with MiXCR from the multiplex PCR reads. The data contain 250,000 or so distinct CDR3 sequences, 15% to 20% of them singletons. The sample was also linked to a second study, of T cells in Graves' hyperthyroidism and ophthalmopathy.

The sequencing used peripheral blood mononuclear cells (PBMCs), collected at new diagnosis, from a patient treated with antithyroid drugs. All receptors derive from a woman aged 30 to 39 with Graves disease. Both conserved end residues are part of each CDR3. A D gene is named only where the DNA matches it firmly. Part of the rows lack a size; the others show once, few, many or a class for expanded clones.

j_gene,d_gene,v_gene,abundance,CDR3nt,CDR3aa
TRBJ2-3,TRBD2,TRBV20-1,many,TGCAGTGCTCCGACTAGCGGGGGGTCCACAGATACGCAGTATTTT,CSAPTSGGSTDTQYF
TRBJ1-2,-,TRBV5-1,many,TGCGCCAGCAGCTCGGACGGGGGCTATGGCTACACCTTC,CASSSDGGYGYTF
TRBJ2-7,-,TRBV5-1,many,TGCGCCAGCAGCTCCCAAAGTAGCTCCTACGAGCAGTACTTC,CASSSQSSSYEQYF
TRBJ2-2,-,TRBV27,few,TGTGCCAGCAGTTCCCGCGCCTCAGGGGAGCTGTTTTTT,CASSSRASGELFF
TRBJ1-6,-,TRBV12-3/TRBV12-4,many,TGTGCCAGCAGGAGGGGTGGAGATTCACCCCTCCACTTT,CASRRGGDSPLHF
TRBJ2-3,TRBD1,TRBV7-7,many,TGTGCTAGCAGCTTAGGACAGGGACAGGCAGATACGCAGTATTTT,CASSLGQGQADTQYF
TRBJ2-7,TRBD1,TRBV10-1,few,TGCGCCAGGGGACAGGGAGGCTGCGAGCAGTACTTC,CARGQGGCEQYF
TRBJ1-1,-,TRBV19,many,TGTGCCAGCAGACAAGCGCGGGGTCGCGCTGAAGCTTTCTTT,CASRQARGRAEAFF
TRBJ2-5,-,TRBV19,-,TGTGCCAGTAACCCTTCGGCGGGCGGCGGGACCCAGTACTTC,CASNPSAGGGTQYF
TRBJ2-1,-,TRBV2,few,TGTGCCAGCAAGGCCAGTTACAATGAGCAGTTCTTC,CASKASYNEQFF
TRBJ2-1,TRBD2,TRBV7-8,many,TGTGCCAGCAGCTTAGGCCGTAGCGGGGGGTTAAGGTCGAGGAATGAGCAGTTCTTC,CASSLGRSGGLRSRNEQFF
TRBJ2-1,-,TRBV20-1,many,TGCAGTGCTAATAACCTCGGCGATGAGCAGTTCTTC,CSANNLGDEQFF
TRBJ1-2,-,TRBV18,many,TGTGCCAGCTCACCAGCCAGGGAAGGAGGCTACACCTTC,CASSPAREGGYTF
TRBJ1-4,-,TRBV3-1,few,TGTGCCAGCAGCCAATATCGATCGAGTGGGGCCGGGGCCAGAGGCGAAAAACTGTTTTTT,CASSQYRSSGAGARGEKLFF
TRBJ1-1,-,TRBV9,many,TGTGCCAGCAGCGTAGCTGTGGACACTGAAGCTTTCTTT,CASSVAVDTEAFF
TRBJ1-1,-,TRBV24-1,many,TGTGCCACCAATACAGGCAGGCGGAACACTGAAGCTTTCTTT,CATNTGRRNTEAFF
TRBJ1-2,-,TRBV12-3/TRBV12-4,many,TGTGCCAGCAGTTTGGAGGGGGTAGAAGACTATGGCTACACCTTC,CASSLEGVEDYGYTF
TRBJ1-2,-,TRBV12-3/TRBV12-4,-,TGTGCCAGCAGTCCCTTCCGGGGCCAGTATGGCTACACCTTC,CASSPFRGQYGYTF
TRBJ1-2,-,TRBV5-4,many,TGTGCCAGCAGCGGGCCCGGACAGACTAACTATGGCTACACCTTC,CASSGPGQTNYGYTF